Following are 5 T cell receptor beta chains from one sample sequenced in a study of monozygotic twins with inflammatory bowel disease. TCRdb reworked the 5' RACE reads into one entry per CDR3 protein, no DNA. The sample table includes fewer than 450,000 distinct CDR3 sequences. The sequenced sample consisted of blood. These receptors originate from a human donor with ulcerative colitis or Crohn's disease, or a healthy co-twin of an affected twin (not recorded which).

The chain recombines TRBV7-9 with TRBJ1-2; the TRBD1 assignment by TCRdb is unverifiable without DNA. CDR3 length: 16 residues. Germline V CDR1 and CDR2: SEHNR, FQNEAQ (reference sequence). CDR3: CASSTGDSTSNYGYTF.

The chain couples TRBV6-2 or TRBV6-3 to TRBJ2-1; no DNA is available, so the TRBD2 call from TCRdb remains unchecked. The V gene's germline CDR1 is MNHEY and CDR2 SVGEGT. The CDR3 contains 15 residues. The CDR3 is CASRAAGGSYNEQFF.

The rearrangement joins TRBV20-1 to TRBJ2-7. This CDR3 comprises 16 residues. The V gene's germline CDR1 is DFQATT and CDR2 SNEGSKA (reference sequence). The CDR3 loop reads CSARDPRGRGSYEQYF.

V is TRBV6-2 or TRBV6-3 and J is TRBJ2-1. CDR1 and CDR2 from the germline V gene are MNHEY and SVGEGT. The CDR3 is made up of 12 amino acids. CDR3 protein: CASSLNSDEQFF.

The chain couples TRBV5-1 to TRBJ2-5; TCRdb reports TRBD2, a call that lacks DNA to check it against. Germline lookup yields CDR1 SGHRS and CDR2 YFSETQ. This CDR3 comprises 15 residues. The CDR3 protein is CASSFRAGSQWTQYF.